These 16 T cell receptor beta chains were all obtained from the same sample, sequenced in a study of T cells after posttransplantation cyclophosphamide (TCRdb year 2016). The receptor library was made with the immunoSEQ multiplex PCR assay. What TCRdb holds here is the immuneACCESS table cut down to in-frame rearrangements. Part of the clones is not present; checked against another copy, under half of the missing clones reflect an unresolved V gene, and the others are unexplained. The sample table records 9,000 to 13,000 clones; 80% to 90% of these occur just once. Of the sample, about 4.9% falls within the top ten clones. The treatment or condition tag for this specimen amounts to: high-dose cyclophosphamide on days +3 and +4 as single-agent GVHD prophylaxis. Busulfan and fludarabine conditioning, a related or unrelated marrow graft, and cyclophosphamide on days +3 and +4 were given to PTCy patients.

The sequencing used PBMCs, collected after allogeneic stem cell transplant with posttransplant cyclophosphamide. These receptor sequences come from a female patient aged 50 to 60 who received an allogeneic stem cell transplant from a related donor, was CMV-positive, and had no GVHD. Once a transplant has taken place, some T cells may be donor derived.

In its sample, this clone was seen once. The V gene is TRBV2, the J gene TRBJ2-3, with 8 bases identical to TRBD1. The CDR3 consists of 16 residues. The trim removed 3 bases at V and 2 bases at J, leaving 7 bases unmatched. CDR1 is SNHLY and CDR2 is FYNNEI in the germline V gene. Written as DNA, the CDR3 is TGTGCCAGCAGTGAGGGCAGGGGGCGACTCACAGATACGCAGTATTTT. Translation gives CASSEGRGRLTDTQYF.

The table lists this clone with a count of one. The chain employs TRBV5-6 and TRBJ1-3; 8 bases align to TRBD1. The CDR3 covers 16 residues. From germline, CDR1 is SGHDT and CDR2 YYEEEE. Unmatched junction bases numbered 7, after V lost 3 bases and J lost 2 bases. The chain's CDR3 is CASSSGQAVTGNTIYF. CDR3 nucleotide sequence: TGTGCCAGCAGCTCGGGACAGGCTGTTACTGGAAACACCATATATTTT.

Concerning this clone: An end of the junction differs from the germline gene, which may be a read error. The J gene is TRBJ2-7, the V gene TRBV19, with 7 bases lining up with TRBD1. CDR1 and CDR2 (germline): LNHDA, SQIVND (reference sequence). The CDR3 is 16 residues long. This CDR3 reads CASSSSLGTASYGQYF. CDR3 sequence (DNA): TGTGCCAGTAGTTCCTCCTTAGGGACAGCTTCCTACGGGCAGTACTTC. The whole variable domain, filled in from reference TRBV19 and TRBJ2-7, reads DGGITQSPKYLFRKEGQNVTLSCEQNLNHDAMYWYRQDPGQGLRLIYYSQIVNDFQKGDIAEGYSVSREKKESFPLTVTSAQKNPTAFYLCASSSSLGTASYGQYFGPGTRLTVT.

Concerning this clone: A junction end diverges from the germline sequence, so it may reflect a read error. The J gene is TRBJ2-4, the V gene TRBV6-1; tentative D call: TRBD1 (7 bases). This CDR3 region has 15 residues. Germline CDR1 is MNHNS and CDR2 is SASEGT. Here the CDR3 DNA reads TGTGCCAGCAGTAAAGCGCAGGGGGGCAAAAACATTCAGTACTTC. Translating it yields CASSKAQGGKNIQYF.

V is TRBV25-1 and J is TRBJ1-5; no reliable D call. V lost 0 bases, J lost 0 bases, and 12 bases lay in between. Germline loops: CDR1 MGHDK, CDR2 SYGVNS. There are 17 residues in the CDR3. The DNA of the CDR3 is TGTGCCAGCAGTGAATATTGTTTACTGTATAGCAATCAGCCCCAGCATTTT. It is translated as CASSEYCLLYSNQPQHF.

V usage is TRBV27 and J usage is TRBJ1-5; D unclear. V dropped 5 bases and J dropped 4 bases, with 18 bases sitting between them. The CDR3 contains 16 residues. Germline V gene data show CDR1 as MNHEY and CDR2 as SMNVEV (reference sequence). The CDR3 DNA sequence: TGTGCCAGCAGTGCTACAGCGGGAGCCCCTAATCAGCCCCAGCATTTT. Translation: CASSATAGAPNQPQHF.

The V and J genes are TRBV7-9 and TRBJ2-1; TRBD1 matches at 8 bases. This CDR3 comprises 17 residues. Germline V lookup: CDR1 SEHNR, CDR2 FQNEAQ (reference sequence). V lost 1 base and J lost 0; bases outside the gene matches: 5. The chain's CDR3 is CASSLEGTGTSYNEQFF. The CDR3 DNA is TGTGCCAGCAGCTTAGAGGGGACAGGCACCTCCTACAATGAGCAGTTCTTC.

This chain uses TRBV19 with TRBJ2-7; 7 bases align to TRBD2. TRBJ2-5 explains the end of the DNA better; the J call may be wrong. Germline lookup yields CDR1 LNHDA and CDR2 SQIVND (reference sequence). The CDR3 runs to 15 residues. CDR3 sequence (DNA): TGTGCCAGTAGTATAGGCGGGGGACGCCAAGAGACCCAGTACTTC. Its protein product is CASSIGGGRQETQYF.

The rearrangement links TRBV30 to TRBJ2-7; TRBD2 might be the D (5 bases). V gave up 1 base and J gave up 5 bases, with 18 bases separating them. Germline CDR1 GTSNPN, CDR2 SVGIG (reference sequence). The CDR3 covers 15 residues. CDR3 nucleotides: TGTGCCTGGAGTGCCCCCTCTGGGCACGGGGACGAGCAGTACTTC. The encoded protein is CAWSAPSGHGDEQYF.

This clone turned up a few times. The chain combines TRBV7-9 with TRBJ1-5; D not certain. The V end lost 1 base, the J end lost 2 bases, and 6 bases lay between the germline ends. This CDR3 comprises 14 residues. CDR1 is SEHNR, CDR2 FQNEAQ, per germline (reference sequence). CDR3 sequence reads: CASSLGQGNQPQHF. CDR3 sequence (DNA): TGTGCCAGCAGCTTAGGGCAGGGCAATCAGCCCCAGCATTTT.

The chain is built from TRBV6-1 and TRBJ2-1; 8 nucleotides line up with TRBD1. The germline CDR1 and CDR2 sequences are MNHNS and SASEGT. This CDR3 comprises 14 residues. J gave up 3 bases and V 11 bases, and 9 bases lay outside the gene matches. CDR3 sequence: CAAKGQVDYNEQFF. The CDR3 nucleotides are TGTGCCGCCAAGGGACAGGTCGACTACAATGAGCAGTTCTTC.

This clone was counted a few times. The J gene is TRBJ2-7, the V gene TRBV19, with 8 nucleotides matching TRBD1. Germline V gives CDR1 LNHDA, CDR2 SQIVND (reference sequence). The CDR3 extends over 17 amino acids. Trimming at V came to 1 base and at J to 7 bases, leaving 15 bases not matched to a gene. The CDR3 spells CASSIGGRGTGAGEQYF. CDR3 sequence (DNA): TGTGCCAGTAGTATAGGAGGTCGTGGGACAGGTGCGGGGGAGCAGTACTTC.

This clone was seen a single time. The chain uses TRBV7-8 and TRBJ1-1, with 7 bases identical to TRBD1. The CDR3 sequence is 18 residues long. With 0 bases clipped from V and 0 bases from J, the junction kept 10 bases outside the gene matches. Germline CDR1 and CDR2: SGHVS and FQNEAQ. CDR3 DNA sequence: TGTGCCAGCAGCTTAGCGGTGGCTACAGGGGAAATGAACACTGAAGCTTTCTTT. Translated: CASSLAVATGEMNTEAFF.

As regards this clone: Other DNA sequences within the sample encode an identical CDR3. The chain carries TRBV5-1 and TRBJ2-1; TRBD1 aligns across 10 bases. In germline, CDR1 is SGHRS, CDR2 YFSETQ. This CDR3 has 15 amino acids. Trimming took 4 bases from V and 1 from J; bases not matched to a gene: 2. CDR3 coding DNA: TGCGCCAGCAGCCTGGGACAGGGGTCCTACAATGAGCAGTTCTTC. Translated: CASSLGQGSYNEQFF.

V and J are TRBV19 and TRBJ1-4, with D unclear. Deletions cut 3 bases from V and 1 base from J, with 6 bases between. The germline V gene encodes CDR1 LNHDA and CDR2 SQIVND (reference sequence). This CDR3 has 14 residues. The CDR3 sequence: CASSIVQTNEKLFF. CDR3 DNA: TGTGCCAGTAGTATCGTACAAACTAATGAAAAACTGTTTTTT.

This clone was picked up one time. CDR3 coding DNA: TGTGCCTGGACCGGGACAGGGGTAAATGGCTACACCTTC. This encodes CAWTGTGVNGYTF. J is TRBJ1-2 and V is TRBV30; the match to TRBD1 covers 10 bases. The CDR3 length is 13 residues. J gave up 6 bases and V 4 bases, and 5 bases lay outside the gene matches. In germline, CDR1 is GTSNPN, CDR2 SVGIG (reference sequence).